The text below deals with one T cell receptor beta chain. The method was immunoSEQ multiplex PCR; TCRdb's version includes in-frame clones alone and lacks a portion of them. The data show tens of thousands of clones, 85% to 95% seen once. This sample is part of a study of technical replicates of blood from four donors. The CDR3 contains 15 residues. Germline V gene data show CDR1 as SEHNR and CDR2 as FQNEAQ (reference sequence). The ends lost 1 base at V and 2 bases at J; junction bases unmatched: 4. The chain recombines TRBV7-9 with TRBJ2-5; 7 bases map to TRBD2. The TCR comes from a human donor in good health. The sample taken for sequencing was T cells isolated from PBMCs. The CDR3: CASSLVGEGQETQYF. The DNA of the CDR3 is TGTGCCAGCAGCTTAGTCGGGGAGGGGCAAGAGACCCAGTACTTC.